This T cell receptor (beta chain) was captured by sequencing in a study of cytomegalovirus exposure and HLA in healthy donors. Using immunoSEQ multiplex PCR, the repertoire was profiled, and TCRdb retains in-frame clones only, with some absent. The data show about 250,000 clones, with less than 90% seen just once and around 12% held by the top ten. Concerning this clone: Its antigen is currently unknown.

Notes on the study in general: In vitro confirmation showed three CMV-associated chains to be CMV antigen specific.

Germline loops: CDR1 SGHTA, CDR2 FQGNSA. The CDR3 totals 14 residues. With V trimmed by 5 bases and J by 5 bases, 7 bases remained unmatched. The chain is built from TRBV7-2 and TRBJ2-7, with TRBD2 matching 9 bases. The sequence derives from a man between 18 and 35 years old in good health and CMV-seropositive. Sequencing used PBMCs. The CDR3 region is CASSLSGRYDEQYF. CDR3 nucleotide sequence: TGTGCCAGCAGCCTAAGCGGGAGGTATGACGAGCAGTACTTC.